One T cell receptor (beta chain) is described in this entry. The protocol was immunoSEQ multiplex PCR, while the TCRdb copy is restricted to in-frame clones and leaves out a portion. The top ten clones hold 23% of a sample with some 22,000 clones, roughly 84% of them seen once. The record originates from a study of control samples from healthy donors and cancer patients. The trim removed 4 bases at V and 8 bases at J, leaving 5 bases unmatched. Germline-derived CDR1 and CDR2 are SGHRS and YFSETQ. The CDR3 extends over 14 amino acids. The receptor was isolated from a man aged 55 to 70 with colorectal cancer. This chain uses TRBV5-1 with TRBJ1-4; 10 nucleotides match TRBD1. Sequencing used PBMCs. CDR3 residues: CASSTGTGVEKLFF. The CDR3 DNA sequence: TGCGCCAGCAGCACCGGGACAGGGGTCGAAAAACTGTTTTTT.